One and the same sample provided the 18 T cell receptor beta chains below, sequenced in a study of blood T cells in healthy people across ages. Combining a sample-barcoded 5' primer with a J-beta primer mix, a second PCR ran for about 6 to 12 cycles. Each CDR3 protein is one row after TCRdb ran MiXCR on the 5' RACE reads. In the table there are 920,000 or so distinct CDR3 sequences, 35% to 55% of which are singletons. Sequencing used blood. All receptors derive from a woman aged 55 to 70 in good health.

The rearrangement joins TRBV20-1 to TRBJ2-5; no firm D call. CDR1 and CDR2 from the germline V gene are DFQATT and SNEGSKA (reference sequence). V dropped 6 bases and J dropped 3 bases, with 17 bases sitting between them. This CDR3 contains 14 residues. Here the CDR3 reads CSASFGTRKETQYF. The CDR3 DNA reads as TGCAGTGCCAGCTTCGGAACTCGGAAAGAGACCCAGTACTTC.

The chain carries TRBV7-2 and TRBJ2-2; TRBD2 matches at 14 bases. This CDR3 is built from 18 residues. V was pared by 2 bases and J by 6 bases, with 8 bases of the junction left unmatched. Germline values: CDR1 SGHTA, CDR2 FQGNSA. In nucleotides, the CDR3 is TGTGCCAGCAGCTTAATGCGGCCGGGACTAGCGGGAGCCGGGGAGCTGTTTTTT. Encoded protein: CASSLMRPGLAGAGELFF.

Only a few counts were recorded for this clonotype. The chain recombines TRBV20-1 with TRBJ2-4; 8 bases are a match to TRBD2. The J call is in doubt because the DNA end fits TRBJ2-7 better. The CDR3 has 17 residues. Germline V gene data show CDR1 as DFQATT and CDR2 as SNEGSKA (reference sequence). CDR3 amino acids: CSARDPHGTSNPYEQYF. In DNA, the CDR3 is TGCAGTGCTAGAGATCCACATGGGACTAGTAATCCCTACGAGCAGTACTTC.

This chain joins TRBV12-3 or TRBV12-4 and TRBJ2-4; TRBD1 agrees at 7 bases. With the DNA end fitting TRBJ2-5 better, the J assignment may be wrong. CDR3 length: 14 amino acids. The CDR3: CASTLLRGSKTQYF. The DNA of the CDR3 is TGTGCCAGCACCCTCCTCAGGGGGTCGAAGACCCAGTACTTC.

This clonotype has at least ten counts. CDR3 DNA sequence: TGCAGTGCTTCGGACCGCGTGGACGAGCAGTACTTC. This codes for CSASDRVDEQYF. The genes are TRBV20-1 and TRBJ2-7; no reliable D call. V lost 5 bases, J lost 5 bases, and 13 bases lay in between. CDR3 length: 12 residues. CDR1 and CDR2 (germline): DFQATT, SNEGSKA (reference sequence).

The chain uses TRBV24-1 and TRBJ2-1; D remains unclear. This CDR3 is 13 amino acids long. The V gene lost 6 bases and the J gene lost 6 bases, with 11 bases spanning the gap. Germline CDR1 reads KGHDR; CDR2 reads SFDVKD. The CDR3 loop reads CATSLGPSNEQFF. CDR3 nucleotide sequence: TGTGCCACCAGTTTAGGACCCAGCAATGAGCAGTTCTTC.

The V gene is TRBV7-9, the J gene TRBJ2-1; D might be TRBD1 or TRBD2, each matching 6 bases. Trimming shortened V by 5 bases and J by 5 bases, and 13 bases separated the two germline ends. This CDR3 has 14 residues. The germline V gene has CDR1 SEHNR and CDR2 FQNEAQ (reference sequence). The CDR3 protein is CASSPWRGNNEQFF. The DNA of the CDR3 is TGTGCCAGCAGCCCATGGAGGGGGAACAATGAGCAGTTCTTC.

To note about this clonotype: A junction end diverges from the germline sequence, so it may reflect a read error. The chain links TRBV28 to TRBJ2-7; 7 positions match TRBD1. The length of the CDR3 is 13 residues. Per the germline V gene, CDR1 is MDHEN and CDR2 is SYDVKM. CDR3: CTSSFQGDYEQYF. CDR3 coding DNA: TGTACCAGCAGTTTTCAGGGGGACTACGAGCAGTACTTC. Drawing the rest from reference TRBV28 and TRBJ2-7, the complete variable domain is DVKVTQSSRYLVKRTGEKVFLECVQDMDHENMFWYRQDPGLGLRLIYFSYDVKMKEKGDIPEGYSVSREKKERFSLILESASTNQTSMYLCTSSFQGDYEQYFGPGTRLTVT.

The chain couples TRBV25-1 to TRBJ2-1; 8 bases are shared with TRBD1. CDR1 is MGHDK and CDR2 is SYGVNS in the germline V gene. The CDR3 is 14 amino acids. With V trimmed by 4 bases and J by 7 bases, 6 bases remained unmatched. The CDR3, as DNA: TGTGCCAGCAGTGCCCGGACAGGGTGGAATGAGCAGTTCTTC. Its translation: CASSARTGWNEQFF. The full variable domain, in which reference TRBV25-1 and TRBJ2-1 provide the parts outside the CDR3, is EADIYQTPRYLVIGTGKKITLECSQTMGHDKMYWYQQDPGMELHLIHYSYGVNSTEKGDLSSESTVSRIRTEHFPLTLESARPSHTSQYLCASSARTGWNEQFFGPGTRLTVL.

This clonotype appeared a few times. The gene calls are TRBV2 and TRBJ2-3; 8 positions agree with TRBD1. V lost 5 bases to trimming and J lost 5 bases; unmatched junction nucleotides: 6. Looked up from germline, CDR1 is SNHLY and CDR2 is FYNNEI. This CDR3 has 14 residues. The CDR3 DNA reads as TGTGCCAGCAGTCGTGACGGACAGGGAGATACGCAGTATTTT. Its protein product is CASSRDGQGDTQYF. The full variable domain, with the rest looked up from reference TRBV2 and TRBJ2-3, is EPEVTQTPSHQVTQMGQEVILRCVPISNHLYFYWYRQILGQKVEFLVSFYNNEISEKSEIFDDQFSVERPDGSNFTLKIRSTKLEDSAMYFCASSRDGQGDTQYFGPGTRLTVL.

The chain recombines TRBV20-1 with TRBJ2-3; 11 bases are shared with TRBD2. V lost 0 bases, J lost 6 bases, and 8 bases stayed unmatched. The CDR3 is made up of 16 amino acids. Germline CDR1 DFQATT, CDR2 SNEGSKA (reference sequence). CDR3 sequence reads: CSARDQLAGVTDTQYF. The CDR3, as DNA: TGCAGTGCTAGAGATCAACTAGCGGGAGTCACGGATACGCAGTATTTT.

The CDR3 DNA reads TGTGCCAGCAAGAAGGTGAACACTGAAGCTTTCTTT. It is translated as CASKKVNTEAFF. The chain has TRBV27 and TRBJ1-1; D is unresolved. The CDR3 contains 12 residues. Germline V lookup: CDR1 MNHEY, CDR2 SMNVEV (reference sequence). V was pared by 7 bases and J by 0 bases, with 6 bases between.

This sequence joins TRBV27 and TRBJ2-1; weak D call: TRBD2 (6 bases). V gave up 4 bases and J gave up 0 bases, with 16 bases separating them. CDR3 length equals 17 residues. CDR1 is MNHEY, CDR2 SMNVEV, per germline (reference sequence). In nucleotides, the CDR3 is TGTGCCAGCAGTTCAGGATCGGGAGTGTTCTCCTACAATGAGCAGTTCTTC. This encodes CASSSGSGVFSYNEQFF.

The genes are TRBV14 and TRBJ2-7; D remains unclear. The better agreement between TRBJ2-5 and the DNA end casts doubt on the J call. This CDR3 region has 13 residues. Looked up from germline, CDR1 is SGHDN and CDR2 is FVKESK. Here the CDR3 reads CASSQDLRGTQYF. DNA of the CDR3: TGTGCCAGCAGCCAAGACCTACGCGGGACCCAGTACTTC.

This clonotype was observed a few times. The CDR3 here is CASSLGAGGAETQYF. As DNA, the CDR3 is TGTGCCAGCAGTTTAGGGGCAGGGGGAGCCGAGACCCAGTACTTC. This sequence joins TRBV28 and TRBJ2-5, with TRBD1 identical over 7 bases. Germline-derived CDR1 and CDR2 are MDHEN and SYDVKM. The V segment lost 2 bases and the J segment 5 bases; nucleotides outside the gene matches: 8. The CDR3 runs 15 residues. The full variable domain, rest sourced from reference TRBV28 and TRBJ2-5, is DVKVTQSSRYLVKRTGEKVFLECVQDMDHENMFWYRQDPGLGLRLIYFSYDVKMKEKGDIPEGYSVSREKKERFSLILESASTNQTSMYLCASSLGAGGAETQYFGPGTRLLVL.

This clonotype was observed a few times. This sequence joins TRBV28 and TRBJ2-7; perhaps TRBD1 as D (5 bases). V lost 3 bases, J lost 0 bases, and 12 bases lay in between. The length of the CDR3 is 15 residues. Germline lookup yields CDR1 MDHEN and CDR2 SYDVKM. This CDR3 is CASSFAGPSSYEQYF. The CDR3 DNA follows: TGTGCCAGCAGTTTCGCAGGGCCCAGCTCCTACGAGCAGTACTTC.

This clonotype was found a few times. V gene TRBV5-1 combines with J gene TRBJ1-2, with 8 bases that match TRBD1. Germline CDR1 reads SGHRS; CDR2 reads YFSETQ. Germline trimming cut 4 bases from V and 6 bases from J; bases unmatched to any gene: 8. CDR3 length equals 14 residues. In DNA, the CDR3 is TGCGCCAGCAGCCCCGCAGGGGGCGGCGATGGCTACACCTTC. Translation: CASSPAGGGDGYTF.

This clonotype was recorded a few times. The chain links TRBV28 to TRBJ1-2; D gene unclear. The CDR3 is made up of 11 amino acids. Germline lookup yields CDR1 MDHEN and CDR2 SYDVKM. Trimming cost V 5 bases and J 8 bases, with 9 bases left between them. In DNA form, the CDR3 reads TGTGCCAGCAGTCCGCAGTGGGGCTACACCTTC. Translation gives CASSPQWGYTF.